Each of the 20 T cell receptor beta chains below was sequenced from the same sample in a study of T-cell memory formation after mild COVID-19 (dated by TCRdb to about 2021). Receptor amplification or capture employed 5' RACE. The reads were generated on an Illumina NovaSeq 6000. TCRdb reprocessed the public reads (quality trimming at Q25 with fastp, clone calling with MiXCR) and kept in-frame beta chains. Under each unique CDR3 protein, matching rows form one entry showing the most common genes and DNA. The sample yields under 300,000 distinct CDR3 sequences; roughly 17% were counted once. The ten largest account for roughly 24% of the sample. What was sequenced was PBMCs or a T cell subset sorted from them (not recorded which). These receptors were obtained from a man aged 18 to 30 who had mild COVID-19 (a few samples of this study predate the infection). The sample titles of this study are shuffled in the database, so cell type and time point are left out; the donor was told from shared clones.

This clonotype appeared a few times. The chain links TRBV5-1 to TRBJ2-1, with unresolved D. V was pared by 4 bases and J by 0 bases, with 11 bases between. The germline CDR1 and CDR2 sequences are SGHRS and YFSETQ. The CDR3 runs 15 residues. The CDR3 nucleotides are TGCGCCAGCAGCGCCTCAGGTACCTCCTACAATGAGCAGTTCTTC. As protein: CASSASGTSYNEQFF.

The sample holds many counts of this clonotype. A junction end diverges from the germline sequence, so it may reflect a read error. The chain joins TRBV7-2 to TRBJ1-1; D ambiguous. The CDR3 length is 13 residues. Germline assignment: CDR1 SGHTA and CDR2 FQGNSA. The CDR3 spells CASSLARNTEAFF. The CDR3 DNA reads TGTGCCAGCAGTTTAGCGCGGAACACTGAAGCTTTCTTT.

The chain couples TRBV4-1 to TRBJ1-3; a possible D gene is TRBD1 (6 bases). Looked up from germline, CDR1 is MGHRA and CDR2 is YSYEKL. The CDR3 spans 20 residues. V lost 0 bases, J lost 0 bases, and 21 bases lay in between. CDR3 sequence (DNA): TGCGCCAGCAGCCAAGATCGGGCTAGAGGACAGCGGCTCTCTGGAAACACCATATATTTT. This codes for CASSQDRARGQRLSGNTIYF.

The table lists this clonotype with many counts. The chain is built from TRBV7-2 and TRBJ2-3, with a possible D match to TRBD2 (5 bases). The CDR3 extends over 14 amino acids. V was trimmed by 3 bases and J by 4 bases, leaving 11 bases between them. The germline V gene has CDR1 SGHTA and CDR2 FQGNSA. The DNA of the CDR3 is TGTGCCAGCAGCTTCGGGGTAGGCGCAGATACGCAGTATTTT. The encoded protein is CASSFGVGADTQYF.

This clonotype was counted between two and nine times. This rearrangement joins TRBV4-1 to TRBJ1-1; 7 bases fit TRBD1. CDR3 length equals 14 residues. Germline CDR1 and CDR2: MGHRA and YSYEKL. V shed 6 bases and J 4 bases; nucleotides not matched to a gene: 8. The CDR3 reads CASRATGTGTEAFF. CDR3 coding DNA: TGCGCCAGCAGAGCGACAGGGACGGGCACTGAAGCTTTCTTT.

This clonotype turned up a few times. The chain couples TRBV12-3 or TRBV12-4 to TRBJ2-1, with 8 bases matching TRBD1. This CDR3 is 14 amino acids long. V lost 7 bases to trimming and J lost 9 bases; unmatched junction nucleotides: 11. The CDR3 region is CASTISRGLGEQFF. The CDR3 nucleotides read TGTGCCAGCACCATAAGCAGGGGGCTTGGTGAGCAGTTCTTC.

The V gene is TRBV12-3 or TRBV12-4, the J gene TRBJ1-6; no clear D. Trimming removed 5 bases at V and 0 bases at J, with 14 bases between. This CDR3 has 17 residues. CDR3 protein: CASSSTVFSSYNSPLHF. The CDR3 nucleotides are TGTGCCAGCAGTAGTACGGTTTTCAGCTCCTATAATTCACCCCTCCACTTT.

This clonotype occurred a few times. The rearrangement links TRBV12-3 or TRBV12-4 to TRBJ1-5, with a weak D call TRBD1 (5 bases). The CDR3 runs to 14 residues. V was trimmed by 6 bases and J by 3 bases, leaving 12 bases between them. The CDR3: CASRLTGDNQPQHF. In DNA, the CDR3 is TGTGCCAGCAGACTTACAGGAGACAATCAGCCCCAGCATTTT.

V usage is TRBV6-5 and J usage is TRBJ2-5; D is undetermined. The CDR3 has 12 amino acids. Trimming left V 2 bases short and J 6 bases short, with 7 bases between. Germline lookup yields CDR1 MNHEY and CDR2 SVGAGI. CDR3: CASSYDHKTQYF. The CDR3 DNA sequence: TGTGCCAGCAGTTACGATCATAAGACCCAGTACTTC.

The sample holds a few counts of this clonotype. The chain recombines TRBV10-3 with TRBJ2-1; D ambiguous. There are 11 residues in the CDR3. Germline CDR1 and CDR2: ENHRY and SYGVKD. With 6 bases removed from V and 8 bases from J, the gap between germline ends came to 8 bases. The CDR3, as DNA: TGTGCCATCAGCGCCCGCGATGAGCAGTTCTTC. Its translation is CAISARDEQFF.

This clonotype was seen a few times. The chain employs TRBV7-2 and TRBJ1-2; TRBD1 is a possible D gene (5 bases). Trimming took off 2 bases at V and 8 bases at J, with 12 bases between the two ends. The CDR3 runs to 13 residues. Per the germline V gene, CDR1 is SGHTA and CDR2 is FQGNSA. CDR3 nucleotide sequence: TGTGCCAGCAGCTTAATAGGTCAGGGAGGCTACACCTTC. Translating gives CASSLIGQGGYTF.

This clonotype was seen a few times. CDR3 nucleotides: TGTGCCAGCAGCCCCGGACTGTGGAGCTCCTACGAGCAGTACGTC. Its protein is CASSPGLWSSYEQYV. The chain couples TRBV6-5 to TRBJ2-7, with D maybe TRBD2 (5 bases). The CDR3 runs 15 residues. The germline V gene has CDR1 MNHEY and CDR2 SVGAGI. Trimming took off 6 bases at V and 0 bases at J, with 15 bases between the two ends.

Points on this clonotype: A much larger clone lies one base from this, so it may be a read error. This rearrangement joins TRBV5-6 to TRBJ1-4; TRBD1 agrees at 8 bases. Germline CDR1 reads SGHDT; CDR2 reads YYEEEE. The CDR3 has 15 amino acids. The CDR3 here is CASSFRDRLNEKLIF. CDR3 in DNA: TGTGCCAGCAGCTTCCGGGACAGGCTTAATGAAAAACTGATTTTT.

This clonotype was observed a few times. V is TRBV5-1 and J is TRBJ1-2; a possible D gene is TRBD1 (5 bases). The V and J ends lost 3 bases and 8 bases respectively, with 20 bases between them. There are 15 residues in the CDR3. The germline gives CDR1 SGHRS, CDR2 YFSETQ. In DNA, the CDR3 is TGCGCCAGCAGCTCCTTTGCCGTGGGGACCCGAGGCTACACCTTC. Encoded protein: CASSSFAVGTRGYTF. Full variable domain (remainder filled in from reference TRBV5-1 and TRBJ1-2): KAGVTQTPRYLIKTRGQQVTLSCSPISGHRSVSWYQQTPGQGLQFLFEYFSETQRNKGNFPGRFSGRQFSNSRSEMNVSTLELGDSALYLCASSSFAVGTRGYTFGSGTRLTVV.

The genes are TRBV28 and TRBJ1-5, with D uncertain. The CDR3 totals 12 residues. Germline-derived CDR1 and CDR2 are MDHEN and SYDVKM. Between the trimmed V and J ends, which lost 7 bases and 5 bases, there was a span of 9 bases. CDR3 nucleotide sequence: TGTGCCAGCACGGGGTCGGATCAGCCCCAGCATTTT. It is translated as CASTGSDQPQHF.

The rearrangement links TRBV3-1 to TRBJ2-3, with a possible D match to TRBD2 (5 bases). The CDR3 length is 15 residues. Germline V gene sequence: CDR1 LGHDT, CDR2 YNNKEL (reference sequence). V lost 3 bases and J 2 bases, leaving 12 bases between the germline ends. Written as DNA, the CDR3 is TGTGCCAGCAGCCATAGTGGGGAGATCACAGATACGCAGTATTTT. It codes for CASSHSGEITDTQYF.

The chain couples TRBV12-3 or TRBV12-4 to TRBJ2-3; 7 bases agree with TRBD2. The CDR3 is 15 residues long. V was clipped by 6 bases and J by 11 bases; unmatched bases: 17. In nucleotides, the CDR3 is TGTGCCAGCAGCCGAACCTCGGGACTACCTACTAGGCAGTATTTT. This gives the protein CASSRTSGLPTRQYF.

The CDR3 DNA sequence: TGTGCCAGCAGCTTAGAAGGGGGGACTACCCCAGCGGATACGCAGTATTTT. It specifies CASSLEGGTTPADTQYF. The genes are TRBV7-2 and TRBJ2-3, with D tentatively TRBD2 (7 bases). CDR3 length equals 17 residues. Trimming cost V 1 base and J 6 bases, with 20 bases left between them. CDR1 is SGHTA, CDR2 FQGNSA, per germline.

This chain's CDR3 is CASSLDRAGANVLTF. Written as DNA, the CDR3 is TGTGCCAGCAGCTTGGATCGAGCTGGGGCCAACGTCCTGACTTTC. The chain is built from TRBV5-6 and TRBJ2-6; no definite D call. CDR1 and CDR2 from the germline V gene are SGHDT and YYEEEE. The length of the CDR3 is 15 residues. V was trimmed by 0 bases and J by 2 bases, leaving 6 bases between them.

This clonotype showed up just a few times. This chain links TRBV7-3 with TRBJ2-1; D not resolved. The germline V gene has CDR1 SGHTA and CDR2 FQGTGA. This CDR3 spans 13 amino acids. V was trimmed by 1 base and J by 10 bases, leaving 11 bases between them. The CDR3 DNA reads TGTGCCAGCAGCTTAAACCAATTTGGGGAGCAGTTCTTC. Translation gives CASSLNQFGEQFF.